This T cell receptor (beta chain) was sequenced during a study of T-cell reconstitution after alpha-beta-depleted transplantation in children. Study conclusions and caveats: Day-60 TCRbeta diversity that was high in some patients was derived from surviving recipient T cells and thymic progenitors. The study reportedly traced alpha-beta T cells about two months after transplant to several hundred expanded graft clones. One year post-transplant, T-cell counts and diversity were largely derived from T cells produced anew.

In the case of this clonotype: The antigen is undetermined. An end of the junction does not agree with germline; a read error may underlie this.

Preparing the TCRbeta library involved the use of unique molecular identifiers. TCRdb analysed the PCR reads with MiXCR anew, one entry per CDR3 protein. Of hundreds of thousands of distinct CDR3 sequences listed, 15% to 20% are singletons. Germline CDR1 and CDR2: LGHNA and YNFKEQ. CDR3 length: 13 residues. The chain combines TRBV4-2 with TRBJ2-5; TRBD2 aligns across 10 bases. This receptor was taken from a male patient aged 2-15 years who had a stem cell transplant for acute lymphoblastic leukemia, so the T cells may come from the graft donor. Sequenced here: PBMCs, mostly from graft donor cells, sampled 360 days after TCRalphabeta/CD19-depleted stem cell transplant. The chain's CDR3 is CASSQEGRGLANF. DNA of the CDR3: TGTGCCAGCAGCCAAGAAGGGAGGGGACTAGCGAACTTC.